This T cell receptor beta chain is from a study of Graves' ophthalmopathy and Graves' hyperthyroidism. This clonotype came up many times. Germline-derived CDR1 and CDR2 are SQVTM and ANQGSEA. This CDR3 region has 15 residues. J gave up 4 bases and V 1 base, and 4 bases lay outside the gene matches. Amplification of TCR beta CDR3 regions used RNA transcripts. An initial RT-PCR round employing HTBI primers preceded a second-round multiplex PCR. One entry per CDR3 protein results from TCRdb running MiXCR on the multiplex PCR reads. The sample lists about 370,000 distinct CDR3 sequences, 15% to 20% occurring once.

The sequence derives from a woman aged 18-29 years with Graves' ophthalmopathy. The J gene is TRBJ1-6, the V gene TRBV29-1; 7 bases fit TRBD1. The specimen was peripheral blood. This chain's CDR3 is CSVEGRTGYNSPLHF. Written as DNA, the CDR3 is TGCAGCGTTGAAGGCCGGACAGGTTATAATTCACCCCTCCACTTT.